Presented here are 27 T cell receptor beta chains from one specimen sequenced in a study of CD8+ T cells in alopecia areata. Sequencing templates came from extracted RNA that was reverse transcribed into cDNA. TCRdb's table, derived via immunoSEQ multiplex PCR, lists solely in-frame clones and lacks some. The table shows more than 85,000 clones, with 50% to 75% occurring only once. Treatment here: oral pan-JAK inhibitor, 5-10 mg twice daily. The sequencing here drew on CD8+ T cells sorted from blood, taken at week 4, from a patient treated with tofacitinib. The receptors originated from a human donor with alopecia areata.

The table lists this clone with a few counts. The chain combines TRBV29-1 with TRBJ1-2; D remains unclear. V lost 2 bases to trimming and J lost 8 bases, with 21 bases between them. The CDR3 contains 15 residues. Germline V gives CDR1 SQVTM, CDR2 ANQGSEA. The DNA of the CDR3 is TGCAGCGTTGAACCCCTCGGGCTGCCAGCCGTCGGCTACACCTTC. Protein: CSVEPLGLPAVGYTF.

This clone was recorded only once. The genes are TRBV27 and TRBJ2-3; D perhaps matches TRBD2 (5 bases). This CDR3 region has 13 residues. V lost 6 bases to trimming and J lost 4 bases, with 11 bases between them. Germline V gene data show CDR1 as MNHEY and CDR2 as SMNVEV (reference sequence). The CDR3 DNA sequence: TGTGCCAGCAGCCGCCGCGGGCCAGATACGCAGTATTTT. This codes for CASSRRGPDTQYF.

V gene TRBV13 combines with J gene TRBJ2-7; unclear D gene. The CDR3 contains 13 residues. CDR1 is PRHDT, CDR2 FYEKMQ, per germline (reference sequence). The V end lost 5 bases, the J end lost 4 bases, and 12 bases lay between the germline ends. The CDR3 coding sequence is TGTGCCAGCAGCCCCGGTGAAGAATACGAGCAGTACTTC. This codes for CASSPGEEYEQYF.

This clone was seen a few times. V is TRBV15 and J is TRBJ1-2; D remains ambiguous. The germline V and J ends were trimmed by 1 base and 4 bases, with 13 bases remaining between them. In germline, CDR1 is LNHNV, CDR2 YYDKDF (reference sequence). CDR3 length: 15 residues. The CDR3 loop is CATSRGSVNLYGYTF. CDR3 sequence (DNA): TGTGCCACCAGCAGAGGCTCAGTAAACCTCTATGGCTACACCTTC.

In this sample, this clone turned up a few times. The gene calls are TRBV29-1 and TRBJ2-1, with D uncertain. The CDR3 loop spans 14 amino acids. Germline CDR1 and CDR2: SQVTM and ANQGSEA. V was shortened by 4 bases and J by 0 bases, with 10 bases between the two germline ends. The CDR3 nucleotides read TGCAGCGTTGGGGGAACCTACTCCTACAATGAGCAGTTCTTC. It is translated as CSVGGTYSYNEQFF.

This clone has just a few counts. The gene calls are TRBV28 and TRBJ1-1, with D uncertain. The CDR3 is made up of 16 amino acids. V lost 4 bases and J lost 2, with 17 bases in between. Germline V gives CDR1 MDHEN, CDR2 SYDVKM. In nucleotides, the CDR3 is TGTGCCAGCAGTTCCGATGACCCCGGGCCAAACACTGAAGCTTTCTTT. It codes for CASSSDDPGPNTEAFF.

The chain's CDR3 is CASSLAQGGYNEQFF. CDR3 coding DNA: TGCGCCAGCAGCTTGGCCCAGGGGGGATACAATGAGCAGTTCTTC. V and J are TRBV5-1 and TRBJ2-1; weak D call: TRBD1 (7 bases). Trimming pared 0 bases from V and 4 bases from J, leaving 11 bases between. The CDR3 length is 15 residues. The germline V gene encodes CDR1 SGHRS and CDR2 YFSETQ.

This clone has only a few counts. This rearrangement joins TRBV11-2 to TRBJ2-7; no clear D gene. This CDR3 region has 16 residues. The ends were cut back, 2 bases at V and 2 bases at J, with 16 bases in the middle. The germline gives CDR1 SGHAT, CDR2 FQNNGV. This chain's CDR3 is CASSLLGVYSTYEQYF. The CDR3 nucleotides read TGTGCCAGCAGCTTACTAGGAGTATATAGTACCTACGAGCAGTACTTC.

The chain employs TRBV11-3 and TRBJ2-1; 13 bases are shared with TRBD2. This CDR3 has 15 residues. Germline V gene data show CDR1 as SGHNT and CDR2 as YENEEA. The ends lost 5 bases at V and 7 bases at J; junction bases unmatched: 5. CDR3 residues: CASSPGTSGENEQFF. DNA for the CDR3: TGTGCCAGCAGCCCCGGGACTAGCGGGGAAAATGAGCAGTTCTTC.

The chain links TRBV7-7 to TRBJ2-1; D gene uncertain. CDR1 and CDR2 from the germline V gene are SSHAT and FNYEAQ (reference sequence). V lost 0 bases to trimming and J lost 5 bases, with 5 bases between them. The CDR3 is 13 amino acids. The CDR3 region has the DNA TGTGCCAGCAGCTTAGCCCCGGACAATGAGCAGTTCTTC. It codes for CASSLAPDNEQFF.

This rearrangement joins TRBV28 to TRBJ2-1; 9 bases are a match to TRBD2. The germline CDR1 and CDR2 sequences are MDHEN and SYDVKM. The length of the CDR3 is 18 residues. The trim removed 5 bases at V and 0 bases at J, leaving 11 bases unmatched. The CDR3 nucleotides read TGTGCCAGCAGTCCACCGTCGAGCGGGAGGACCTCCTACAATGAGCAGTTCTTC. Translated, it gives CASSPPSSGRTSYNEQFF.

V is TRBV27 and J is TRBJ2-7; D gene ambiguous. The CDR3 consists of 16 residues. Trimming removed 2 bases at V and 2 bases at J, with 16 bases between. Germline loops: CDR1 MNHEY, CDR2 SMNVEV (reference sequence). The CDR3 spells CASSLSRPDITYEQYF. Here the CDR3 DNA reads TGTGCCAGCAGTTTAAGTCGGCCAGATATAACCTACGAGCAGTACTTC.

The CDR3 nucleotides are TGCAGCGTGCCGGGGGGCGGCTATGGCTACACCTTC. Its protein product is CSVPGGGYGYTF. The J gene is TRBJ1-2, the V gene TRBV29-1, with D possibly TRBD1 on 6 matching bases. CDR3 length equals 12 residues. V dropped 6 bases and J dropped 4 bases, with 12 bases sitting between them. Germline CDR1 reads SQVTM; CDR2 reads ANQGSEA. Combining the CDR3 with reference TRBV29-1 and TRBJ1-2 gives the whole variable domain SAVISQKPSRDICQRGTSLTIQCQVDSQVTMMFWYRQQPGQSLTLIATANQGSEATYESGFVIDKFPISRPNLTFSTLTVSNMSPEDSSIYLCSVPGGGYGYTFGSGTRLTVV.

The chain combines TRBV27 with TRBJ1-2; 9 bases fit TRBD1. V gave up 8 bases and J gave up 4 bases; unmatched junction bases: 11. Germline lookup yields CDR1 MNHEY and CDR2 SMNVEV (reference sequence). This CDR3 spans 15 amino acids. CDR3 DNA sequence: TGTGCCAGCCTACCTCAACAGGGGGCGTTCTATGGCTACACCTTC. It encodes CASLPQQGAFYGYTF.

This chain connects TRBV4-3 to TRBJ2-1; no clear D gene. This CDR3 has 15 amino acids. Germline assignment: CDR1 LGHNA and CDR2 YSLEER. V dropped 0 bases and J dropped 1 base, with 7 bases sitting between them. This CDR3 is CASSQDSKSYNEQFF. CDR3 DNA sequence: TGCGCCAGCAGCCAAGATAGCAAGTCCTACAATGAGCAGTTCTTC.

This clone was found a few times. CDR3 region: CAWSAGTGNQPQHF. CDR3 coding DNA: TGTGCCTGGAGCGCCGGGACAGGGAATCAGCCCCAGCATTTT. The chain links TRBV30 to TRBJ1-5; 9 bases match TRBD1. The CDR3 extends over 14 amino acids. Germline CDR1 GTSNPN, CDR2 SVGIG (reference sequence). V lost 3 bases to trimming and J lost 4 bases; unmatched junction nucleotides: 4.

The J gene is TRBJ1-4, the V gene TRBV4-3; no firm D call. The CDR3 has 16 amino acids. Trimming took off 0 bases at V and 0 bases at J, with 8 bases between the two ends. Germline V gives CDR1 LGHNA, CDR2 YSLEER. The CDR3 here is CASSQDRAPTNEKLFF. CDR3 DNA: TGCGCCAGCAGCCAAGATCGAGCCCCAACTAATGAAAAACTGTTTTTT.

V is TRBV7-9 and J is TRBJ1-1; no clear D gene. CDR1 is SEHNR, CDR2 FQNEAQ, per germline (reference sequence). The CDR3 is 12 amino acids. V lost 5 bases, J lost 5 bases, and 9 bases lay in between. The CDR3: CASSPSRTEAFF. The CDR3 nucleotides read TGTGCCAGCAGCCCCTCCAGAACTGAAGCTTTCTTT.

This chain uses TRBV7-6 with TRBJ1-5; no definite D call. Germline lookup yields CDR1 SGHVS and CDR2 FNYEAQ. The CDR3 consists of 13 residues. Trimming removed 2 bases at V and 8 bases at J, with 10 bases between. The CDR3: CASSLRSTEPQHF. Here the CDR3 DNA reads TGTGCCAGCAGCTTAAGGTCAACAGAGCCCCAGCATTTT.

In its sample, this clone was seen a few times. The V call is TRBV7-7, the J call TRBJ2-5, with TRBD1 matching over 9 bases. This CDR3 region has 13 residues. Germline trimming cut 5 bases from V and 5 bases from J; bases unmatched to any gene: 3. Germline CDR1 is SSHAT and CDR2 is FNYEAQ (reference sequence). The CDR3 reads CASSLDRGETQYF. For the CDR3, the DNA is TGTGCCAGCAGCCTGGACAGGGGTGAGACCCAGTACTTC.

A note on this clone: In the same sample, other DNA sequences code for this CDR3. In DNA, the CDR3 is TGTGCCAGCAGCTTGTCGGGGAGTTACAATGAGCAGTTCTTC. Its protein is CASSLSGSYNEQFF. The chain combines TRBV5-4 with TRBJ2-1, with D maybe TRBD2 (5 bases). The CDR3 is 14 residues long. Germline V gene lookup returns CDR1 SGHNT and CDR2 YYREEE (reference sequence). V lost 1 base and J 4 bases, leaving 9 bases between the germline ends.

CDR3 nucleotide sequence: TGTGCCAGCACCATTCCCCTAGCGGGGGGGGGCGGGACCCAGTACTTC. Translating it yields CASTIPLAGGGGTQYF. The chain links TRBV28 to TRBJ2-5; TRBD2 matches 12 bases. CDR3 length: 16 amino acids. Trimming cost V 7 bases and J 7 bases; bases outside gene matches: 13. Germline CDR1 and CDR2: MDHEN and SYDVKM.

This chain uses TRBV29-1 with TRBJ1-2; D perhaps matches TRBD1 (6 bases). The CDR3 covers 16 residues. Trimming cost V 4 bases and J 8 bases, with 26 bases left between them. In germline, CDR1 is SQVTM, CDR2 ANQGSEA. CDR3 DNA: TGCAGCGTTGTAGGTCTACAGGGTTCTCCCGGGGACGGCTACACCTTC. Protein sequence: CSVVGLQGSPGDGYTF.

In DNA form, the CDR3 reads TGTGCCAGCAGCGGCGACAGCTCTGGGGCCAACGTCCTGACTTTC. Its translation is CASSGDSSGANVLTF. The J gene is TRBJ2-6, the V gene TRBV9; D may be TRBD1 (5 bases). From germline, CDR1 is SGDLS and CDR2 YYNGEE. The CDR3 consists of 15 residues. The V end was cut by 3 bases, the J end by 0 bases, with 7 bases between.

This chain connects TRBV5-6 to TRBJ1-5; 8 nucleotides line up with TRBD1. This CDR3 has 14 residues. Per germline, CDR1 SGHDT and CDR2 YYEEEE. V shed 1 base and J 5 bases; nucleotides not matched to a gene: 2. CDR3 protein: CASSLLQGDQPQHF. The CDR3 nucleotides are TGTGCCAGCAGCTTGTTACAGGGGGATCAGCCCCAGCATTTT.

The V call is TRBV4-3, the J call TRBJ2-7, with 9 positions matching TRBD2. Germline CDR1 reads LGHNA; CDR2 reads YSLEER. The J segment lost 6 bases and the V segment lost 3 bases, leaving 6 bases of the junction unmatched. The CDR3 length is 14 residues. The CDR3 region is CASSQGLAGGEQYF. The CDR3 DNA follows: TGCGCCAGCAGCCAGGGACTAGCCGGTGGCGAGCAGTACTTC.

This chain connects TRBV5-1 to TRBJ2-1; the match to TRBD2 covers 11 bases. Germline V gives CDR1 SGHRS, CDR2 YFSETQ. V lost 3 bases, J lost 2 bases, and 4 bases stayed unmatched. The CDR3 runs 16 residues. The CDR3 DNA is TGCGCCAGCAGCTCGTGGACTAGCGGGCCCTACAATGAGCAGTTCTTC. It translates to CASSSWTSGPYNEQFF.